The source of this T cell receptor (beta chain) is a study of cytomegalovirus exposure and HLA in healthy donors. The V gene's germline CDR1 is SQVTM and CDR2 ANQGSEA. The length of the CDR3 is 13 residues. Unmatched junction bases numbered 7, after V lost 5 bases and J lost 5 bases. TCRdb keeps only in-frame clones here, not all; method: immunoSEQ multiplex PCR. The table shows about 150,000 clones, with about 86% occurring only once. The sequence derives from a human donor in good health. The sample consisted of PBMCs. This chain joins TRBV29-1 and TRBJ1-1; TRBD1 aligns across 8 bases. The CDR3 sequence is CSVRTGISTEAFF. In DNA form, the CDR3 reads TGCAGCGTTAGGACAGGGATAAGTACTGAAGCTTTCTTT.